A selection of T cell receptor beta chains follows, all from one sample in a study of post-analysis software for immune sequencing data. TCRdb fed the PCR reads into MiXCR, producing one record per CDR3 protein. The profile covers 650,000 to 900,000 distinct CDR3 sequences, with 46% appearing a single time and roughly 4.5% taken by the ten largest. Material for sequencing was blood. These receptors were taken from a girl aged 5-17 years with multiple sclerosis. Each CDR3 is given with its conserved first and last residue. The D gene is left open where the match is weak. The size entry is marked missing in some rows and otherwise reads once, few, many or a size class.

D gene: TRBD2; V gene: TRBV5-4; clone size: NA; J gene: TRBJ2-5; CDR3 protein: CASSLKITSGAQETQYF; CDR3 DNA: TGTGCCAGCAGCTTGAAAATTACTAGCGGGGCACAAGAGACCCAGTACTTC
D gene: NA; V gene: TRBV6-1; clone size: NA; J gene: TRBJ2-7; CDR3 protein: CASSENPNYAYEQYF; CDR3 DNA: TGTGCCAGCAGTGAAAACCCCAACTACGCCTACGAGCAGTACTTC
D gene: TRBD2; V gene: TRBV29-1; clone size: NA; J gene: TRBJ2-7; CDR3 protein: CSVSGRPGGEQYF; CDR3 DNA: TGCAGCGTTTCTGGGAGACCCGGGGGGGAGCAGTACTTC
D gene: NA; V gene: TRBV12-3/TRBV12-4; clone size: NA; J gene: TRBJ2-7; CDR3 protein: CASSRPSDEQYF; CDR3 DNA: TGTGCCAGCAGCCGCCCTTCGGACGAGCAGTACTTC
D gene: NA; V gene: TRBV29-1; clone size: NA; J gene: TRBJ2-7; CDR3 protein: CSGRGGNYEQYF; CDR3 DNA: TGCAGCGGCAGGGGGGGTAACTACGAGCAGTACTTC
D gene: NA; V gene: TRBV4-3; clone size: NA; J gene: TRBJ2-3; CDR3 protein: CASSQDDTLGGHTDTQYF; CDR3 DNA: TGCGCCAGCAGCCAAGATGATACTTTGGGCGGTCACACAGATACGCAGTATTTT
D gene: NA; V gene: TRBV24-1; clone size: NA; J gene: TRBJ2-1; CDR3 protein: CATSDYDSSGEQFF; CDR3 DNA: TGTGCCACCAGTGATTACGACAGTTCGGGTGAGCAGTTCTTC
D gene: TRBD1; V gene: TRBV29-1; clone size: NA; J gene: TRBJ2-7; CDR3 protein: CSVLGGSSYEQYF; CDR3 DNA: TGCAGCGTCCTAGGGGGCAGCTCCTACGAGCAGTACTTC
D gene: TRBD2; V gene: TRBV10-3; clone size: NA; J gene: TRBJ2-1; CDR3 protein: CAISEGAPGLAEPYNEQFF; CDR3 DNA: TGTGCCATCAGTGAAGGGGCACCGGGACTAGCGGAGCCCTACAATGAGCAGTTCTTC
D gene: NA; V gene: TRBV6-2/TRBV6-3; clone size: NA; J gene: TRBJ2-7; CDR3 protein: CASRRDLSSYEQYF; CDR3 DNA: TGTGCCAGCAGAAGGGATCTTAGCTCCTACGAGCAGTACTTC
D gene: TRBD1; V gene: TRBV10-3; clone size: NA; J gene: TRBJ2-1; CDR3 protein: CAARSHTGANNEQFF; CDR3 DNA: TGTGCCGCCAGGAGCCATACAGGGGCTAACAATGAGCAGTTCTTC
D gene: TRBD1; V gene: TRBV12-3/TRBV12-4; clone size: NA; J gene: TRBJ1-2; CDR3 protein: CASGLGTEAYGYTF; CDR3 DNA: TGTGCCAGCGGTTTAGGGACAGAGGCGTATGGCTACACCTTC
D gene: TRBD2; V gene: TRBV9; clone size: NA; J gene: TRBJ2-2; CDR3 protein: CASSVATASGRIYTGELFF; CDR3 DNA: TGTGCCAGCAGCGTAGCTACGGCTAGCGGGAGGATTTACACCGGGGAGCTGTTTTTT
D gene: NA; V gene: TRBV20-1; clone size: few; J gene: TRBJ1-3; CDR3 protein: CSARDSGNTIYF; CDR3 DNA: TGCAGTGCTAGAGACAGCGGAAACACCATATATTTT
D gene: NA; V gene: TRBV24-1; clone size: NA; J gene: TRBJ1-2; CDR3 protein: CATSGKGWDYGYTF; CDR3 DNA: TGTGCCACCAGTGGTAAGGGATGGGACTATGGCTACACCTTC
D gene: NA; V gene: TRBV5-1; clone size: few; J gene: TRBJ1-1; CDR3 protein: CASSLQFVNTEAFF; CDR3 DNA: TGCGCCAGCAGCTTGCAATTTGTAAACACTGAAGCTTTCTTT
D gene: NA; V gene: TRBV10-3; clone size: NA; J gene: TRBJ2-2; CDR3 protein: CAISETGITGELFF; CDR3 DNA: TGTGCCATCAGTGAGACAGGGATAACCGGGGAGCTGTTTTTT
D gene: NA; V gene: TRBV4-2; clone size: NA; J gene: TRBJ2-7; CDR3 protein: CASSQVAADEQYF; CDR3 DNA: TGTGCCAGCAGCCAAGTGGCGGCCGACGAGCAGTACTTC
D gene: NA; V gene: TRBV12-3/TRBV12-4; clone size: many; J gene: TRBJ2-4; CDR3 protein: CASSRQISSRDIQYF; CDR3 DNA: TGTGCCAGCAGCCGACAGATATCCAGCCGGGACATTCAGTACTTC
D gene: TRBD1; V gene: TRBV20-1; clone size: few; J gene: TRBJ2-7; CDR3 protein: CSARIGDRAYF; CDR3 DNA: TGCAGTGCTAGAATCGGGGACAGGGCGTACTTC
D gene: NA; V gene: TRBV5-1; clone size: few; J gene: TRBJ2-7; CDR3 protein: CASKRDWQTSYEQYF; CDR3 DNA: TGCGCCAGCAAACGGGATTGGCAGACCTCCTACGAGCAGTACTTC
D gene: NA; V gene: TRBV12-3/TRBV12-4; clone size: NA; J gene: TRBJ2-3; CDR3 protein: CASSTPLQAITDTQYF; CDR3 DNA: TGTGCCAGCAGTACGCCACTACAGGCCATCACAGATACGCAGTATTTT
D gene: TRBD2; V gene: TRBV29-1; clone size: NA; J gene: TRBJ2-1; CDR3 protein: CSVGGAGTSVVNEQFF; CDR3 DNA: TGCAGCGTTGGTGGGGCCGGGACTAGCGTAGTCAATGAGCAGTTCTTC
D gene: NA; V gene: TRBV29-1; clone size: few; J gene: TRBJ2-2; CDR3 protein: CSVGLANGGINTGELFF; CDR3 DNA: TGCAGCGTTGGGTTAGCCAACGGCGGGATTAACACCGGGGAGCTGTTTTTT
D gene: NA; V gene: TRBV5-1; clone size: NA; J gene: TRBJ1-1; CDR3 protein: CASSSGLDTEAFF; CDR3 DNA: TGCGCCAGCAGCTCGGGTCTTGACACTGAAGCTTTCTTT
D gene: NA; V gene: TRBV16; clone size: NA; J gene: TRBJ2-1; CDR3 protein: CASSPLGAASYNEQFF; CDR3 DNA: TGTGCCAGCAGCCCCCTAGGGGCGGCGTCCTACAATGAGCAGTTCTTC
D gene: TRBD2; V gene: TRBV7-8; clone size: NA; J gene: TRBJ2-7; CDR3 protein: CASSLGTSGSVYEQYF; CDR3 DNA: TGTGCCAGCAGCCTGGGGACTAGCGGGAGTGTCTACGAGCAGTACTTC
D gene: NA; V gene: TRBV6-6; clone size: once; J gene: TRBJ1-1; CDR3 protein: CASSKKTEAFF; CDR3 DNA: TGTGCCAGCAGTAAGAAAACTGAAGCTTTCTTT
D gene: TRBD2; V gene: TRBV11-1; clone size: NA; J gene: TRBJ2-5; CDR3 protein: CASSPYRGLAAKETQYF; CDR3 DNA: TGTGCCAGCAGCCCCTATCGCGGACTAGCGGCTAAAGAGACCCAGTACTTC
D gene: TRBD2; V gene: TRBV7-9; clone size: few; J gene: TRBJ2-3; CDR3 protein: CASSTGQELAGVRSDTQYF; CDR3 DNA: TGTGCCAGCAGCACCGGACAGGAACTAGCGGGAGTTAGGTCAGATACGCAGTATTTT
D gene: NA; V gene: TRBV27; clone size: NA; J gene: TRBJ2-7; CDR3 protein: CASSCGSAYNEQYF; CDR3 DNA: TGTGCCAGCAGTTGTGGGAGTGCCTACAATGAGCAGTACTTC
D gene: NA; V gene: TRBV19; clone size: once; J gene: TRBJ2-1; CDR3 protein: CASSIGAPNEQFF; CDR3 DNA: TGTGCCAGTAGTATAGGCGCCCCCAATGAGCAGTTCTTC
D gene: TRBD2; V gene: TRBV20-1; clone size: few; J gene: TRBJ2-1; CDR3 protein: CSARARRLARNEQFF; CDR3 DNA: TGCAGTGCTAGAGCTAGGAGACTAGCGCGTAATGAGCAGTTCTTC
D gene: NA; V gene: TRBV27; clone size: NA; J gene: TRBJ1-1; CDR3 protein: CASSPPGALGTEAFF; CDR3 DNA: TGTGCCAGCAGCCCACCGGGAGCCCTTGGCACTGAAGCTTTCTTT
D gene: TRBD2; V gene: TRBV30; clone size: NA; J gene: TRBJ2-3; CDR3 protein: CAWTPGVAGPGDTQYF; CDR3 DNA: TGTGCCTGGACCCCTGGGGTAGCGGGACCGGGGGATACGCAGTATTTT
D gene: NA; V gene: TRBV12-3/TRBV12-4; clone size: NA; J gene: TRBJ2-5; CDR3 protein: CSSSLWGTETQYF; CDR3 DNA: TGTTCCAGCAGTCTGTGGGGCACGGAGACCCAGTACTTC
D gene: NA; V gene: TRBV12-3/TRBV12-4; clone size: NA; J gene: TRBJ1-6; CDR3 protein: CASSLASSNSPLHF; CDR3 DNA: TGTGCCAGCAGTTTAGCATCGTCCAATTCACCCCTCCACTTT
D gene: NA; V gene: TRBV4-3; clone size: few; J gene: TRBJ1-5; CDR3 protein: CASSQEGINQPQHF; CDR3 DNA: TGCGCCAGCAGCCAAGAGGGTATCAATCAGCCCCAGCATTTT
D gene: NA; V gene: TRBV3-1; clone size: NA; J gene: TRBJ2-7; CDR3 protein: CASSPLTGYEQYF; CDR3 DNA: TGTGCCAGCAGCCCTCTTACCGGTTACGAGCAGTACTTC
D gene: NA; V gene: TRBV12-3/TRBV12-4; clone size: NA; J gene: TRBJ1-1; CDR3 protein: CASSGHENTEAFF; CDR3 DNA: TGTGCCAGCAGTGGCCACGAGAACACTGAAGCTTTCTTT
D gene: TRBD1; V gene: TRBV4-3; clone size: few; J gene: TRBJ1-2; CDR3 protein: CASSLRAGGEGGYTF; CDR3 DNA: TGCGCCAGCAGCCTCCGGGCAGGGGGCGAGGGGGGCTACACCTTC
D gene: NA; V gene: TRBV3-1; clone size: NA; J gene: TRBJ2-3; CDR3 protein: CASSQEADLVDTQYF; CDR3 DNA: TGTGCCAGCAGCCAAGAGGCGGACCTGGTGGATACGCAGTATTTT
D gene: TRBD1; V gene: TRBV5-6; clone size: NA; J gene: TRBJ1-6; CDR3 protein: CASSSRGQGWNSPLHF; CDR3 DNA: TGTGCCAGCAGCTCCCGCGGACAGGGGTGGAATTCACCCCTCCACTTT
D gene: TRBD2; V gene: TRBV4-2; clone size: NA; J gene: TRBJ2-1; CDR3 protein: CASSQDGTRNEQFF; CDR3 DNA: TGTGCCAGCAGCCAAGATGGGACTAGGAATGAGCAGTTCTTC